These 4 T cell receptor beta chains share one sample of origin, sequenced in a study of T cells in Graves' hyperthyroidism and ophthalmopathy. RNA transcripts gave rise to amplified TCR beta CDR3 regions. The HTBI primer set drove a first-round RT-PCR of the TCR CDR3. In TCRdb, the multiplex PCR reads were re-called with MiXCR into one record per CDR3 protein. There are 400,000 to 450,000 distinct CDR3 sequences in the sample; roughly 14% occur only once, and 13% lies in the top ten. Material for sequencing was blood. These receptors came from a man between 18 and 35 years old with Graves' ophthalmopathy.

In its sample, this clonotype was seen many times. The CDR3 nucleotides read TGTGCCAGCAGCTTATCGGGGAAAAAGGGGTACAATGAGCAGTTCTTC. Protein sequence: CASSLSGKKGYNEQFF. The V and J genes are TRBV7-9 and TRBJ2-1; tentatively, D is TRBD1 or TRBD2 (5 bases each). With 2 bases removed from V and 4 bases from J, the gap between germline ends came to 15 bases. This CDR3 is 16 amino acids long. CDR1 is SEHNR, CDR2 FQNEAQ, per germline (reference sequence).

The CDR3 DNA sequence: TGCGCCAGCAGCTTGGCCGGGACAGGAGTTATCTATGGCTACACCTTC. Amino acids: CASSLAGTGVIYGYTF. V gene TRBV5-1 combines with J gene TRBJ1-2; 8 positions match TRBD1. Germline trimming cut 0 bases from V and 4 bases from J; bases unmatched to any gene: 8. CDR1 is SGHRS, CDR2 YFSETQ, per germline. The CDR3 contains 16 residues.

This clonotype turned up a few times. The chain uses TRBV20-1 and TRBJ2-7; the D is unclear. The CDR3 is made up of 13 amino acids. CDR1 is DFQATT and CDR2 is SNEGSKA in the germline V gene (reference sequence). V shed 5 bases and J shed 0 bases, with 11 bases lying between them. The CDR3 DNA follows: TGCAGTGCTGTCTACTGGCACTCCTACGAGCAGTACTTC. It encodes CSAVYWHSYEQYF.

This clonotype appeared many times. This chain links TRBV20-1 with TRBJ2-5; maybe TRBD1 (6 bases). The CDR3 is made up of 13 amino acids. CDR1 and CDR2 (germline): DFQATT, SNEGSKA (reference sequence). Trimming took 2 bases from V and 4 from J, leaving 11 bases between them. As DNA, the CDR3 is TGCAGTGCTAGAAAGGGGGTTCGAGAGACCCAGTACTTC. Residues: CSARKGVRETQYF.